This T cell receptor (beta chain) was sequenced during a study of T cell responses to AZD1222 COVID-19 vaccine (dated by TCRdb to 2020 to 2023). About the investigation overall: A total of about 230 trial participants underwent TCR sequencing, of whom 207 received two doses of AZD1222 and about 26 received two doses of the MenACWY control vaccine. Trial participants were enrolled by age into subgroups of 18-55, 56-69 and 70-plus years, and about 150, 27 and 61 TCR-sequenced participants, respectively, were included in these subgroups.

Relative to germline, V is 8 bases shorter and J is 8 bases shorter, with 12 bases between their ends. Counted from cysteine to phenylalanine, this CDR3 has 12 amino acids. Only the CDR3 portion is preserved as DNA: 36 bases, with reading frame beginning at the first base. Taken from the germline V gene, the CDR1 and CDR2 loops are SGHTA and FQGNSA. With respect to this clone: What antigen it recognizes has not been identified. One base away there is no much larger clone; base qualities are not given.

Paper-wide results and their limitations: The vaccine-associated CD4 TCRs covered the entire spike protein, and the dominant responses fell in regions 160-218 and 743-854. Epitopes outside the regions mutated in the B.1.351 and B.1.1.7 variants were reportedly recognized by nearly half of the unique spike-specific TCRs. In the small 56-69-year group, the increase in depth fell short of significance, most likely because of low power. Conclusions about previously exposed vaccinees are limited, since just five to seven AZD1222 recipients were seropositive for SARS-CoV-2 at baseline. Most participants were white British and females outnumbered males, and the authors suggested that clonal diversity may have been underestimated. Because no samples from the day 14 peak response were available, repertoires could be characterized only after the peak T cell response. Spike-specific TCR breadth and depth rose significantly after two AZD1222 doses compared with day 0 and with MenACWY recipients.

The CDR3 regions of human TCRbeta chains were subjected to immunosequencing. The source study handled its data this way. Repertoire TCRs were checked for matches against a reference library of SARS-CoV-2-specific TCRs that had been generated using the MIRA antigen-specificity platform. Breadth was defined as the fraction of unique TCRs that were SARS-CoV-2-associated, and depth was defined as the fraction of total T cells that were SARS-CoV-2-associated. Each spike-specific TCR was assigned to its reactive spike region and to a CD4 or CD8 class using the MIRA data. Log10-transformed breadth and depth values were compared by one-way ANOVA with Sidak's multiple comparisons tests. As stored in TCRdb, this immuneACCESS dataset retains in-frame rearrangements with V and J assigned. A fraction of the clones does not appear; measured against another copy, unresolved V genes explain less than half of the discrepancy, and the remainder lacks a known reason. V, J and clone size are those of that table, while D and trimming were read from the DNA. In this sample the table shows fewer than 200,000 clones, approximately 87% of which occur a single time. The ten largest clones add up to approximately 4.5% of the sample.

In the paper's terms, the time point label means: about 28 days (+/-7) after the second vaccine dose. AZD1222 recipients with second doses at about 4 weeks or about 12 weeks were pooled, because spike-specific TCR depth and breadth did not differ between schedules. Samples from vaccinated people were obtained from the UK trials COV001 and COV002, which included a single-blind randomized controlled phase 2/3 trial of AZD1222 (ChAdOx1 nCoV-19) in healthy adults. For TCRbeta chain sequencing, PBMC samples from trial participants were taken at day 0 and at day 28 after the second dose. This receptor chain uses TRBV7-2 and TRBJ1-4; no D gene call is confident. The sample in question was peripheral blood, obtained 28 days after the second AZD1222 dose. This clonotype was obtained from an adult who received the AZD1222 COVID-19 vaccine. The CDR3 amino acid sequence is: CASSGFGEKLFF. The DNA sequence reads TGTGCCAGCTCAGGATTTGGCGAAAAACTGTTTTTT.